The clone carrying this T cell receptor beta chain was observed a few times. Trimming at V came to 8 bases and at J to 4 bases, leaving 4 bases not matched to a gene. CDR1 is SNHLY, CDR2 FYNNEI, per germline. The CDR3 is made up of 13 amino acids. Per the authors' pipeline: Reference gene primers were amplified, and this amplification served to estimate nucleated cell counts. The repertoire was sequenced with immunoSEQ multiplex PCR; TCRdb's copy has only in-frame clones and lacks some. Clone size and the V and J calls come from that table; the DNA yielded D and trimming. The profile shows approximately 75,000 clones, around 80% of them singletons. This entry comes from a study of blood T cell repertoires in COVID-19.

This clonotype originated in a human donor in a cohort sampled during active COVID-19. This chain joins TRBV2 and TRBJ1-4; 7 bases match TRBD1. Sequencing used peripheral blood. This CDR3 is CASSGQINEKLFF. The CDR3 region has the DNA TGTGCCAGCTCGGGACAGATTAATGAAAAACTGTTTTTT.